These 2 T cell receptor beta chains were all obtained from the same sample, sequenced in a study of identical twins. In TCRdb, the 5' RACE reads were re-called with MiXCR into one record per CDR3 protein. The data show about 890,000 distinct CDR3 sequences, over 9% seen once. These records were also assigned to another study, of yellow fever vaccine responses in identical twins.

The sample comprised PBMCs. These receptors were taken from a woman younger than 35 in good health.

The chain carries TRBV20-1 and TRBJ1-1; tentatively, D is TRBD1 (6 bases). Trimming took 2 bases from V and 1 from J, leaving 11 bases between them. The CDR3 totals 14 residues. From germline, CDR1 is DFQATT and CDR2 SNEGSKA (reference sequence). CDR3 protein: CSARLAGANTEAFF. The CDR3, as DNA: TGCAGTGCTAGATTGGCAGGGGCGAACACTGAAGCTTTCTTT.

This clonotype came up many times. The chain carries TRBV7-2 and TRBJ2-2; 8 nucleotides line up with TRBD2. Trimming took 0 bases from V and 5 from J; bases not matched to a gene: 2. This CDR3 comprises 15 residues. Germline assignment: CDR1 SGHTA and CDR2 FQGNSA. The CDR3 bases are TGTGCCAGCAGCTTAGCCCCGGGGGGGACCGGGGAGCTGTTTTTT. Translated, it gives CASSLAPGGTGELFF.